This T cell receptor beta chain stems from a study of cytomegalovirus exposure and HLA in healthy donors. Regarding the study as a whole: Differences between HLA loci emerged in a later analysis of TCR association rates, with DRB1 most and HLA-C fewest. Indistinguishable V segments such as TRBV6-2 and TRBV6-3 were excluded.

Worth noting for this clone: Its antigen is still unknown.

Researchers ran the PCR with 60 Vbeta and 13 Jbeta primers. The assay was immunoSEQ multiplex PCR, and TCRdb's table has in-frame clones only and misses some. The sample lists 150,000 to 250,000 clones; approximately 80% were seen once. Germline CDR1 LGHNA, CDR2 YNFKEQ. The V end was cut by 3 bases, the J end by 3 bases, with 6 bases between. The CDR3 is 13 amino acids. The sample consisted of PBMCs. The V gene is TRBV4-2, the J gene TRBJ1-3, with D perhaps matching TRBD1 (5 bases). This receptor was obtained from a boy younger than 10 in good health and CMV-seronegative. This CDR3 reads CASSQGLGNTIYF. In DNA, the CDR3 is TGTGCCAGCAGCCAGGGGCTTGGAAACACCATATATTTT.